This record concerns one T cell receptor (beta chain) sequence. This sample is part of a study of CD8 T cells in Susac syndrome. RNA amounts of about 0.5 to 1 ug underwent reverse transcription with random hexamers. TCRdb processed the immunoSEQ multiplex PCR reads anew with MiXCR; each CDR3 protein has one entry. The table includes around 23,000 distinct CDR3 sequences, 80% to 95% detected once. The V gene's germline CDR1 is MNHEY and CDR2 SVGEGT. CDR3 length: 12 amino acids. Trimming left V 5 bases short and J 5 bases short, with 9 bases between. The sample was CD8+ T cells from PBMCs. The receptor's source is a human donor with Susac syndrome. The J gene is TRBJ2-5, the V gene TRBV6-2 or TRBV6-3; D is uncertain. Written as DNA, the CDR3 is TGTGCCAGCAGTCCGGATGGGGAGACCCAGTACTTC. Translated: CASSPDGETQYF.